Listed below are T cell receptor beta chains from one sample, sequenced in a study of blood T cells in healthy people across ages. MiXCR, applied by TCRdb to the 5' RACE reads, yields one record per CDR3 protein. The data hold about 730,000 distinct CDR3 sequences, with approximately 39% observed a single time. The source material was blood. These receptors originate from an older woman in good health. Each CDR3 is given with its conserved first and last residue. A D gene is named only where the DNA matches it firmly. Clone size is not always given. Where it is, it says once, few, many or a class for expanded clones.

d_gene	v_gene	abundance	j_gene	CDR3nt	CDR3aa
NA	TRBV11-3	few	TRBJ2-1	TGTGCCAGCAGTTCCCTACATGGTAATGAGCAGTTCTTC	CASSSLHGNEQFF
NA	TRBV6-2/TRBV6-3	few	TRBJ2-5	TGTGCCAGCAGTGAGCCTCGGGATGTAGGAGAGACCCAGTACTTC	CASSEPRDVGETQYF
NA	TRBV5-1	NA	TRBJ2-1	TGCGCCAGCAGCTTGAGAGGTTTTGAGGGCAATGAGCAGTTCTTC	CASSLRGFEGNEQFF
NA	TRBV20-1	once	TRBJ1-6	TGCAGTGCTAGAACGGAAACCTGGGATTCACCCCTCCACTTT	CSARTETWDSPLHF
TRBD1	TRBV5-3	NA	TRBJ2-7	TGTGCCAGAAGACACGGGACAGGGGGGGCGTCCTACGAGCAGTACTTC	CARRHGTGGASYEQYF
NA	TRBV20-1	NA	TRBJ1-2	TGCAGTGCCTTGCCAGACCAGGAGGGATATGGGGGCTACACCTTC	CSALPDQEGYGGYTF
NA	TRBV29-1	NA	TRBJ2-3	TGCAGCGAACTGGACGGCACAGATACGCAGTATTTT	CSELDGTDTQYF
NA	TRBV3-1	NA	TRBJ1-1	TGTGCCAGCAGCCGATACAGGGAGGTGAACACTGAAGCTTTCTTT	CASSRYREVNTEAFF
TRBD2	TRBV29-1	NA	TRBJ2-5	TGCAGCGTAAACCGGGGATTAGCGGGAGCGGAAGAGACCCAGTACTTC	CSVNRGLAGAEETQYF
TRBD1	TRBV9	NA	TRBJ2-1	TGTGCCAGCAGCGTTCAGGGGGCGGTCGAGGACTCCCCGGTCAATGAGCAGTTCTTC	CASSVQGAVEDSPVNEQFF
NA	TRBV29-1	NA	TRBJ1-2	TGCAGCGTGGGTAATGGCTACACCTTC	CSVGNGYTF
TRBD1	TRBV7-2	once	TRBJ2-1	TGTGCCAGCAGCTCCTCCTACACAGGGGGCAGAGGGAATGAGCAGTTCTTC	CASSSSYTGGRGNEQFF
NA	TRBV7-8	NA	TRBJ1-1	TGTGCCTGCAGCTTACGGGCTGGAAGGGGGTGCACTGAAGCTTTCTTT	CACSLRAGRGCTEAFF
NA	TRBV4-1	NA	TRBJ1-1	TGCGCCAGCAGCCATGGCGTCCGCAGGGCCCGAGAGCAAGCTTTCTTT	CASSHGVRRAREQAFF
TRBD1	TRBV7-6	few	TRBJ2-7	TGTGCCAGCAGCCCAACCGGACAGGGGGCCTACGAGCAGTACTTC	CASSPTGQGAYEQYF
TRBD2	TRBV13	NA	TRBJ2-7	TGTGCCAGCCGAACTAGCGGGGGCCCCAATGAGCAGTACTTC	CASRTSGGPNEQYF